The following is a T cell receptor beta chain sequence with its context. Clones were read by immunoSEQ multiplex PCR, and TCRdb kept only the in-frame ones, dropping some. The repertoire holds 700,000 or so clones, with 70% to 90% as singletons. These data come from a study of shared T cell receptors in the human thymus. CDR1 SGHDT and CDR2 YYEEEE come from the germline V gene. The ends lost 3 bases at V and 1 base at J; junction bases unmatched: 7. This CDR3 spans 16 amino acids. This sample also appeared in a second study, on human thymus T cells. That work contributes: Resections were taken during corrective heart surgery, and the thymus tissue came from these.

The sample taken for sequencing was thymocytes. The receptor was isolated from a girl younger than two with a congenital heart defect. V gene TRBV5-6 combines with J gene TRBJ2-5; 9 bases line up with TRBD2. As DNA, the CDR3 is TGTGCCAGCAGCTGGGCTAGCGGGGACCTCCAAGAGACCCAGTACTTC. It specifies CASSWASGDLQETQYF.